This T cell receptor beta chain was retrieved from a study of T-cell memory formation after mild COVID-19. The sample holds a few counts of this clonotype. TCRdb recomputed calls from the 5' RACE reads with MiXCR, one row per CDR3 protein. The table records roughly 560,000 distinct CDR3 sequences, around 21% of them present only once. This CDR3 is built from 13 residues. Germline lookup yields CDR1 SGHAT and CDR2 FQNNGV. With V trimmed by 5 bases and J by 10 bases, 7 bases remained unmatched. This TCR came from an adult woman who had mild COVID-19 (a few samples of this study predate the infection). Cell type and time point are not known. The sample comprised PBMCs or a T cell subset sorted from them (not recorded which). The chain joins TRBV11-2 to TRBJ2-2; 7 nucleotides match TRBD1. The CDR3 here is CASSPTGYEELFF. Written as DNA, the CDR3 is TGTGCCAGCAGCCCGACAGGGTATGAGGAGCTGTTTTTT.